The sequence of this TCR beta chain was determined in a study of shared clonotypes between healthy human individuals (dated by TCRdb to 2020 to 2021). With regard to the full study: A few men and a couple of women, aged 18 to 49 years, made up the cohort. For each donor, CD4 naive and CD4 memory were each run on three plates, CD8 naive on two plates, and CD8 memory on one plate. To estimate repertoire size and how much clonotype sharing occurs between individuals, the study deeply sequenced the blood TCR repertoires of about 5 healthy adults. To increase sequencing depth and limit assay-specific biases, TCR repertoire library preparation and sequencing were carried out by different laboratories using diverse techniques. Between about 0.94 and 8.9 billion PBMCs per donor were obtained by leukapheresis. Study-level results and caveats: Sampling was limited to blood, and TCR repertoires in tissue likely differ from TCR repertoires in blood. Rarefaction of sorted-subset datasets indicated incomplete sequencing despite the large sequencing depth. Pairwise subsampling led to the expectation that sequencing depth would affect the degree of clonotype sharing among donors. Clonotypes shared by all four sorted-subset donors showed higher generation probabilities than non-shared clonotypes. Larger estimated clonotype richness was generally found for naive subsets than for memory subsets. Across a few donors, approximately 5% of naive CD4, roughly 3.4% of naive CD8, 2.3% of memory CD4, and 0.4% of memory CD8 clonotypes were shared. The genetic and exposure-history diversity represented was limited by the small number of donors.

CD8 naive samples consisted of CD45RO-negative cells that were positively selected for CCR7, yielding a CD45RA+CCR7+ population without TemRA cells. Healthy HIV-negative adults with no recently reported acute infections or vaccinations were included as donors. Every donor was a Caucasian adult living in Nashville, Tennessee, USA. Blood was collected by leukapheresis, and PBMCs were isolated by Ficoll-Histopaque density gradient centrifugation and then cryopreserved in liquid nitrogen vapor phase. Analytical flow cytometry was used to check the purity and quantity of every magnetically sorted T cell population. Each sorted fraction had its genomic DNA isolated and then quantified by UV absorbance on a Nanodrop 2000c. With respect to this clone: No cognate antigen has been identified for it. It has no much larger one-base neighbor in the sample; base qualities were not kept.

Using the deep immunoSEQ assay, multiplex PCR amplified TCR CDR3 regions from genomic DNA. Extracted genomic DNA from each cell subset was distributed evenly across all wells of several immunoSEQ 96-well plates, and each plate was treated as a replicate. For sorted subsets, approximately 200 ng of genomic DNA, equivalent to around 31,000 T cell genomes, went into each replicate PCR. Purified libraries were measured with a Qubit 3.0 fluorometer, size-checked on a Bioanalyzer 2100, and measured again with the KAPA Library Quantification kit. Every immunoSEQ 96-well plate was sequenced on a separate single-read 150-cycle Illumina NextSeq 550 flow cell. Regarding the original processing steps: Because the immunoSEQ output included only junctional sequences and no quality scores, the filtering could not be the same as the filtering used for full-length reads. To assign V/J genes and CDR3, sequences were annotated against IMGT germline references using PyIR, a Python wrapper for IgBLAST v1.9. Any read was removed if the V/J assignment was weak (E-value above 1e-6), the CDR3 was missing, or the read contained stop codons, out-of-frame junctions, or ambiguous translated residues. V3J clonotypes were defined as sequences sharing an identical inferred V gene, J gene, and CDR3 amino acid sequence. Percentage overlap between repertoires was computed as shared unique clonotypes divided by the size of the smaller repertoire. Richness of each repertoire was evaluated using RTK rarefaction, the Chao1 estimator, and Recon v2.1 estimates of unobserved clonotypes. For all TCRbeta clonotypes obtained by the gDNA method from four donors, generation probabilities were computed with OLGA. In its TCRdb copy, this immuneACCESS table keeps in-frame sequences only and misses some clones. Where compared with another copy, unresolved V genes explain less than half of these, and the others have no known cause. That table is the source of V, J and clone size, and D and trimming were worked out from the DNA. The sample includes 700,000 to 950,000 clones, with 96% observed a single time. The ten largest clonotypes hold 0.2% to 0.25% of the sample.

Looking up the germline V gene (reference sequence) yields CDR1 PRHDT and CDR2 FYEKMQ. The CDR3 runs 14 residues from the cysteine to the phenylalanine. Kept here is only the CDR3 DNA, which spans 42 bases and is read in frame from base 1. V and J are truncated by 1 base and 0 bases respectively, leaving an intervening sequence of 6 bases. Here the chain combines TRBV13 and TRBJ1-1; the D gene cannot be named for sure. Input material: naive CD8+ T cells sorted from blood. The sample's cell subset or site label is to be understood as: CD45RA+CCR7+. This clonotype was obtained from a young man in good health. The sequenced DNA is TGTGCCAGCAGCTTAGAAGTTGTGAACACTGAAGCTTTCTTT. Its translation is CASSLEVVNTEAFF.